This T cell receptor (beta chain) comes out of a study of shared clonotypes between healthy human individuals. Donors were healthy HIV-negative adults without recent acute infections or vaccinations. Only Caucasian adults living in Nashville, Tennessee served as donors. Comments on this clone: As yet, its antigen is unknown.

Around 30,000 T cell genomes (roughly 190 ng DNA) went into each sorted-subset replicate. This table comes from immunoSEQ multiplex PCR, and its TCRdb copy is limited to in-frame clones, with some not included. The sample contains 2 million to 3 million clones, approximately 93% of which appear only once. The CDR3 totals 16 residues. Germline-derived CDR1 and CDR2 are SGHDT and YYEEEE. V was clipped by 4 bases and J by 0 bases, with 14 bases between them. Study findings and constraints: Compared with memory subsets, naive subsets generally had larger estimated richness.

Sequenced input: naive CD4+ T cells from PBMCs. Noted subset: CD45RA+ positively selected. The rearrangement links TRBV5-6 to TRBJ2-1; tentative D call: TRBD2 (6 bases). The receptor was isolated from a man aged 18 to 29 in good health. Some clones in this sample may be carry-over from other donors' samples. The CDR3 DNA reads TGTGCCAGCAGCCCGGGAGTAGCGGTCTCCTACAATGAGCAGTTCTTC. Residues: CASSPGVAVSYNEQFF.